The 10 T cell receptor beta chains presented below share a single source sample, sequenced in a study of beta chain features in type 1 diabetes. Study-level findings and limits: When Type 1 diabetes patients were examined, their TCRB CDR3s proved moderately but significantly shorter in all four CD4+ subsets.

These receptors lack a known antigen. Since all of the isolated RNA was reverse transcribed, expressed TCRB transcripts were what got sequenced. This table comes from immunoSEQ multiplex PCR, and its TCRdb copy is limited to in-frame clones, with some not included. The sample yields 95,000 to 150,000 clones, approximately 15% seen once. Sequencing used central memory CD4+ T cells from blood. Receptors originate from a man aged 18-30 years with type 1 diabetes.

The chain recombines TRBV13 with TRBJ2-5, with 9 bases that match TRBD2. Germline trimming cut 2 bases from V and 3 bases from J; bases unmatched to any gene: 13. Looked up from germline, CDR1 is PRHDT and CDR2 is FYEKMQ (reference sequence). The CDR3 extends over 18 amino acids. DNA for the CDR3: TGTGCCAGCAGCTTACAGGCCCCCTTTGCGGGGGGGAAAGAGACCCAGTACTTC. It specifies CASSLQAPFAGGKETQYF.

This clone has just a few counts. The rearrangement uses TRBV6-5 and TRBJ2-3; no clear D gene. V was clipped by 6 bases and J by 5 bases, with 12 bases between them. The CDR3 has 13 amino acids. Germline assignment: CDR1 MNHEY and CDR2 SVGAGI. CDR3 residues: CASRTHQGDTQYF. For the CDR3, the DNA is TGTGCCAGCAGAACGCATCAAGGAGATACGCAGTATTTT.

This clone was counted a few times. The chain carries TRBV30 and TRBJ2-3, with 10 bases aligning to TRBD2. Trimming removed 5 bases from V and 7 bases from J; junction bases left unmatched: 12. Germline loops: CDR1 GTSNPN, CDR2 SVGIG (reference sequence). The CDR3 sequence is 15 residues long. CDR3 protein: CAWRSGGARYNTQYF. The CDR3, as DNA: TGTGCCTGGCGCAGCGGGGGGGCCCGGTACAATACGCAGTATTTT.

Only a few counts were recorded for this clone. The gene calls are TRBV30 and TRBJ2-1; D perhaps matches TRBD2 (5 bases). Trimming stripped 3 bases from V and 4 bases from J, with 16 bases between. Per germline, CDR1 GTSNPN and CDR2 SVGIG (reference sequence). This CDR3 has 15 residues. The CDR3 loop is CAWRRNSGSYNEQFF. CDR3 coding DNA: TGTGCCTGGAGACGTAATAGTGGGAGTTACAATGAGCAGTTCTTC.

The V gene is TRBV2, the J gene TRBJ2-1; 7 bases map to TRBD2. Germline CDR1 and CDR2: SNHLY and FYNNEI. V dropped 2 bases and J dropped 3; count of bases not matched to a gene: 4. CDR3 size: 15 residues. The CDR3 bases are TGTGCCAGCAGTGAACGAGCGGGGTTCTACAATGAGCAGTTCTTC. Its translation is CASSERAGFYNEQFF.

This clone was seen only a few times. This rearrangement joins TRBV19 to TRBJ2-5; D gene uncertain. The germline V gene encodes CDR1 LNHDA and CDR2 SQIVND (reference sequence). Trimming cost V 3 bases and J 1 base, with 9 bases left between them. This CDR3 spans 14 amino acids. The CDR3 region is CASSIGASQETQYF. The CDR3 bases are TGTGCCAGTAGTATCGGAGCGAGCCAAGAGACCCAGTACTTC.

The table lists this clone with many counts. The chain combines TRBV6-5 with TRBJ2-5; no firm D call. Germline V CDR1 and CDR2: MNHEY, SVGAGI. V shed 2 bases and J shed 5 bases, with 9 bases lying between them. The CDR3 is made up of 13 amino acids. In DNA, the CDR3 is TGTGCCAGCAGTTACACCCCCCGGGAGACCCAGTACTTC. It translates to CASSYTPRETQYF.

The rearrangement joins TRBV7-2 to TRBJ2-7; D is perhaps TRBD2 (6 bases). Looked up from germline, CDR1 is SGHTA and CDR2 is FQGNSA. Trimming shortened V by 5 bases and J by 1 base, and 12 bases separated the two germline ends. CDR3 length: 14 amino acids. The CDR3, as DNA: TGTGCCAGCAGCCGAGGACTAACTTCCTACGAGCAGTACTTC. Amino acids: CASSRGLTSYEQYF.

CDR3 sequence reads: CSVVWTGGADTEAFF. CDR3 bases: TGCAGCGTTGTTTGGACAGGGGGGGCGGACACTGAAGCTTTCTTT. J is TRBJ1-1 and V is TRBV29-1, with 10 nucleotides matching TRBD1. Per germline, CDR1 SQVTM and CDR2 ANQGSEA. This CDR3 comprises 15 residues. J was trimmed by 3 bases and V by 4 bases; bases with no gene match: 8.

This clone appeared once. One end of the junction fails to match germline, which may point to a read error. The chain couples TRBV2 to TRBJ1-4; 7 nucleotides match TRBD1. Looked up from germline, CDR1 is SNHLY and CDR2 is FYNNEI. The CDR3 has 15 residues. DNA for the CDR3: TGTGCCAGCAGGGAAGCGACAGGGAGGAATGAAAAACTGTTTTTT. This gives the protein CASREATGRNEKLFF.